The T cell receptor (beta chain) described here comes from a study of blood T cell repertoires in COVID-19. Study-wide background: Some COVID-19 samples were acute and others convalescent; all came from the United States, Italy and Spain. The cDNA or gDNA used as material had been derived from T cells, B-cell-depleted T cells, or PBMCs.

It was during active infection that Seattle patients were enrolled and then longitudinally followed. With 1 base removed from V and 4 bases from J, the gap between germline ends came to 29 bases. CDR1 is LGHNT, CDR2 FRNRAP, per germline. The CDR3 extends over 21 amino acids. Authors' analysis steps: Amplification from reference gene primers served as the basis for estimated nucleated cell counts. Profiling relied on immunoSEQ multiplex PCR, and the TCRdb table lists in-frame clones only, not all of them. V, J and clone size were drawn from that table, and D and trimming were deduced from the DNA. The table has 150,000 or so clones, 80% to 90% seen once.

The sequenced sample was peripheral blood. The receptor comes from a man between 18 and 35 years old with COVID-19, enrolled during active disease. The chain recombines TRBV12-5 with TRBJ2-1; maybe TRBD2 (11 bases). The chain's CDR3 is CASGLDLRDRGLAVGYNEQFF. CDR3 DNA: TGTGCTAGTGGTTTGGACCTCCGGGACAGGGGACTAGCGGTGGGGTACAATGAGCAGTTCTTC.